Following are 15 T cell receptor beta chains from one sample sequenced in a study of cytomegalovirus exposure and HLA in healthy donors. The PCR ran on 60 Vbeta and 13 Jbeta primers. Repertoires were generated with immunoSEQ multiplex PCR, while TCRdb's copy carries only in-frame clones and drops some. The table lists about 170,000 clones, 75% to 85% of them singletons. The sequenced material came from PBMCs. The source is a female donor in good health and CMV-seronegative.

The chain couples TRBV18 to TRBJ1-2; D is ambiguous. The V gene's germline CDR1 is KGHSH and CDR2 LQKENI. CDR3 length: 14 amino acids. V lost 2 bases and J lost 4, with 11 bases in between. CDR3 region: CASSPSGESYGYTF. CDR3 sequence (DNA): TGTGCCAGCTCACCAAGCGGGGAGAGCTATGGCTACACCTTC.

The chain is built from TRBV5-1 and TRBJ1-6, with 7 nucleotides matching TRBD1. CDR3 length: 14 amino acids. Germline CDR1 is SGHRS and CDR2 is YFSETQ. The V gene end was trimmed by 2 bases and the J gene end by 10 bases; junction bases not matched to a gene: 6. CDR3 sequence: CASSLGTDLSPLHF. In nucleotides, the CDR3 is TGCGCCAGCAGCTTAGGGACAGATCTCTCACCCCTCCACTTT. The full variable domain, completed using reference TRBV5-1 and TRBJ1-6, is KAGVTQTPRYLIKTRGQQVTLSCSPISGHRSVSWYQQTPGQGLQFLFEYFSETQRNKGNFPGRFSGRQFSNSRSEMNVSTLELGDSALYLCASSLGTDLSPLHFGNGTRLTVT.

This chain uses TRBV2 with TRBJ1-3; tentative D call: TRBD1 (6 bases). With 7 bases removed from V and 4 bases from J, the gap between germline ends came to 17 bases. The CDR3 has 15 residues. In germline, CDR1 is SNHLY, CDR2 FYNNEI. Here the CDR3 reads CASTAWGLDGNTIYF. As DNA, the CDR3 is TGTGCCAGCACCGCCTGGGGGCTTGACGGAAACACCATATATTTT.

This clone appeared a single time. J is TRBJ2-1 and V is TRBV28; TRBD2 aligns across 11 bases. V lost 8 bases and J lost 6; bases outside the gene matches: 9. The CDR3 contains 15 residues. Germline values: CDR1 MDHEN, CDR2 SYDVKM. In nucleotides, the CDR3 is TGTGCCAGCCGTATCGGGACTAGCGGACCCAATGAGCAGTTCTTC. It encodes CASRIGTSGPNEQFF.

The DNA of the CDR3 is TGTGCCAGCAGCTTAGACCCGTGGGACAGGCCAACCTACGAGCAGTACTTC. Protein product: CASSLDPWDRPTYEQYF. The V gene is TRBV5-4, the J gene TRBJ2-5; 8 bases line up with TRBD1. The end of the DNA aligns better with TRBJ2-7, so the J call may be wrong. Per the germline V gene, CDR1 is SGHNT and CDR2 is YYREEE (reference sequence). This CDR3 is 17 amino acids long.

The chain has TRBV21-1 and TRBJ2-7; the listed D gene, TRBD2, was not tested against the DNA. TRBV21-1 is a pseudogene segment. The CDR3 loop spans 14 amino acids. This CDR3 reads CASSKAGSSYEQYF. CDR3 bases: TGTGCCAGCAGCAAAGCAGGGAGCTCCTACGAGCAGTACTTC.

As concerns this clone: The junction shows a germline mismatch at one end, possibly a read error. In DNA form, the CDR3 reads TGTGCCAGCAGTTTAACACTCTCTGGGGCCAACGGCCTGACTTTC. Translation gives CASSLTLSGANGLTF. The V call is TRBV5-4, the J call TRBJ2-6, with a weak D call TRBD1 (5 bases). Per germline, CDR1 SGHNT and CDR2 YYREEE (reference sequence). The CDR3 is 15 residues long. Full variable domain (remainder filled in from reference TRBV5-4 and TRBJ2-6): ETGVTQSPTHLIKTRGQQVTLRCSSQSGHNTVSWYQQALGQGPQFIFQYYREEENGRGNFPPRFSGLQFPNYSSELNVNALELDDSALYLCASSLTLSGANGLTFGAGSRLTVL.

V gene TRBV6-5 combines with J gene TRBJ1-5; 7 bases align to TRBD1. The CDR3 consists of 14 residues. The germline gives CDR1 MNHEY, CDR2 SVGAGI. With 5 bases clipped from V and 4 bases from J, the junction kept 5 bases outside the gene matches. The CDR3, as DNA: TGTGCCAGCAGTCGAACGACAGGGAATCAGCCCCAGCATTTT. Translated, it gives CASSRTTGNQPQHF.

The chain combines TRBV28 with TRBJ2-1; 9 bases are shared with TRBD1. The germline V gene encodes CDR1 MDHEN and CDR2 SYDVKM. This CDR3 is built from 16 residues. Trimming took 3 bases from V and 1 from J; bases not matched to a gene: 4. CDR3 amino acids: CASSFSGQGSYNEQFF. Written as DNA, the CDR3 is TGTGCCAGCAGTTTCTCTGGACAGGGGTCCTACAATGAGCAGTTCTTC.

CDR3 coding DNA: TGCAGCGTTGGTGACGGGAGGGCTCTCGAGCAGTACTTC. Residues: CSVGDGRALEQYF. V usage is TRBV29-1 and J usage is TRBJ2-7, with 8 positions matching TRBD2. Losses at the gene ends were 4 bases for V and 6 bases for J; bases not matched to a gene: 8. The V gene's germline CDR1 is SQVTM and CDR2 ANQGSEA. The CDR3 consists of 13 residues.

The gene calls are TRBV11-3 and TRBJ2-2; unclear D gene. Trimming shortened V by 1 base and J by 5 bases, and 11 bases separated the two germline ends. The CDR3 has 15 amino acids. CDR1 SGHNT and CDR2 YENEEA come from the germline V gene. In nucleotides, the CDR3 is TGTGCCAGCAGCTTAGCTAGTCCTGAAACCGGGGAGCTGTTTTTT. This encodes CASSLASPETGELFF.

This clone was detected only once. The V call is TRBV5-5, the J call TRBJ2-7; D ambiguous. This CDR3 is 11 amino acids long. The V gene lost 3 bases and the J gene lost 3 bases, with 4 bases spanning the gap. Germline V gene sequence: CDR1 SGHKS, CDR2 YYEKEE (reference sequence). CDR3 nucleotides: TGTGCCAGCAGCTCACTCTACGAGCAGTACTTC. Translating gives CASSSLYEQYF.

The V call is TRBV6-5, the J call TRBJ2-7; 8 nucleotides line up with TRBD2. Losses at the gene ends were 0 bases for V and 1 base for J; bases not matched to a gene: 5. Germline V gene sequence: CDR1 MNHEY, CDR2 SVGAGI. The CDR3 has 16 amino acids. The CDR3, as DNA: TGTGCCAGCAGTTACTCCGCCTCTAGCGGGTCCTACGAGCAGTACTTC. This sequence encodes CASSYSASSGSYEQYF.

The chain links TRBV5-1 to TRBJ2-3; D may be TRBD1 (6 bases). The V gene lost 1 base and the J gene lost 0 bases, with 12 bases spanning the gap. The CDR3 totals 16 residues. CDR1 SGHRS and CDR2 YFSETQ come from the germline V gene. This CDR3 is CASSLTGRTSTDTQYF. In DNA, the CDR3 is TGCGCCAGCAGCTTGACAGGGCGGACTAGCACAGATACGCAGTATTTT.

The chain joins TRBV19 to TRBJ2-2, with a tentative D call TRBD1 (5 bases). Between the trimmed V and J ends, which lost 3 bases and 7 bases, there was a span of 9 bases. CDR3 length: 13 residues. Germline CDR1 LNHDA, CDR2 SQIVND (reference sequence). The CDR3 DNA reads TGTGCCAGTAGTATTCAGGGTCTCGGGGAGCTGTTTTTT. This translates into CASSIQGLGELFF.